This TCR beta chain is from a study of CD4 T cells in relation to SARS-CoV-2 and coronaviruses. Points on this clone: Its antigen is not identified.

Before the COVID-19 pandemic, during about 2010-2018, CD4+ T cells were taken from unexposed donors. CD4+ T cells were isolated from the cells after 10 days of culture. Testing used SARS-CoV-2 S/N and four cold-coronavirus spikes on unexposed-donor CD4+ T cells, cells permitting. Some 1.9 million PBMCs per well were cultured with about 9.8 IU/ml IL-2. General observations from the study: Compared with monoreactive clones, crossreactive clones showed significantly weaker SARS-CoV-2 expansion.

The table came from immunoSEQ multiplex PCR; TCRdb's copy has only in-frame clones and leaves some out. The data show 11,000 or so clones, approximately 82% seen once. The CDR3 covers 13 residues. The germline gives CDR1 SGDLS, CDR2 YYNGEE. V was clipped by 1 base and J by 2 bases, with 5 bases between them. Sequenced: CD4+ T cells from PBMCs, cultured in vitro. The receptor was derived from a human donor in good health. V and J are TRBV9 and TRBJ2-3; D is undetermined. Written as DNA, the CDR3 is TGTGCCAGCAGCGTAAAGACCACAGATACGCAGTATTTT. It yields the protein CASSVKTTDTQYF.